This passage covers 31 T cell receptor beta chains from one sample sequenced in a study of Graves' ophthalmopathy and Graves' hyperthyroidism. The authors amplified TCR beta CDR3 regions from RNA transcripts. Amplification began with first-round RT-PCR using HTBI primers, then second-round multiplex PCR was performed. A single record per CDR3 protein comes from TCRdb applying MiXCR to the multiplex PCR reads. The profile shows over a million distinct CDR3 sequences, about 36% of them singletons. Source material: peripheral blood or thyroid tissue (not recorded which). The receptors come from an adult man with Graves' hyperthyroidism.

This clonotype showed up many times. The chain combines TRBV6-5 with TRBJ1-1, with unresolved D. The germline CDR1 and CDR2 sequences are MNHEY and SVGAGI. The CDR3 spans 14 residues. Trimming pared 0 bases from V and 2 bases from J, leaving 7 bases between. The DNA for the CDR3 is TGTGCCAGCAGTTACTCCGGGAGAAACACTGAAGCTTTCTTT. Its translation is CASSYSGRNTEAFF.

CDR3 residues: CASSLPRQGSPLHF. In DNA, the CDR3 is TGTGCCAGCAGTTTACCCCGACAGGGCTCACCCCTCCACTTT. This chain uses TRBV12-3 or TRBV12-4 with TRBJ1-6; 7 positions match TRBD1. The CDR3 covers 14 residues. The ends lost 2 bases at V and 10 bases at J; junction bases unmatched: 5.

V and J are TRBV5-8 and TRBJ2-5; D is uncertain. Germline V gene data show CDR1 as SGHTS and CDR2 as YDEGEE. The CDR3 length is 16 residues. Trimming pared 0 bases from V and 4 bases from J, leaving 16 bases between. CDR3 DNA sequence: TGTGCCAGCAGCTTGGGGTCCGAGACCCGAGGAGAGACCCAGTACTTC. The encoded protein is CASSLGSETRGETQYF.

The chain employs TRBV10-2 and TRBJ1-2; unclear D gene. V lost 0 bases, J lost 8 bases, and 10 bases lay in between. Germline values: CDR1 WSHSY, CDR2 SAAADI. This CDR3 has 13 residues. CDR3 sequence (DNA): TGCGCCAGCAGTGAGTCGAAACCGGCAGGCTACACCTTC. As protein: CASSESKPAGYTF.

This clonotype was recorded many times. The rearrangement joins TRBV9 to TRBJ1-2; D is ambiguous. V lost 0 bases, J lost 6 bases, and 9 bases lay in between. Looked up from germline, CDR1 is SGDLS and CDR2 is YYNGEE. This CDR3 region has 13 residues. In nucleotides, the CDR3 is TGTGCCAGCAGCGTAGGGCGGGTGGATGGCTACACCTTC. This codes for CASSVGRVDGYTF.

In nucleotides, the CDR3 is TGCAGCGTTGGGATCCTCAGTGGCGAGGCTTTCTTT. Protein sequence: CSVGILSGEAFF. The gene calls are TRBV29-1 and TRBJ1-1; D is ambiguous. The CDR3 length is 12 residues. The germline V gene has CDR1 SQVTM and CDR2 ANQGSEA. V was clipped by 4 bases and J by 11 bases, with 17 bases between them.

The rearrangement joins TRBV10-3 to TRBJ1-2; TRBD1 matches at 11 bases. CDR1 is ENHRY, CDR2 SYGVKD, per germline. J was trimmed by 10 bases and V by 10 bases; bases with no gene match: 11. The CDR3 sequence is 13 residues long. The DNA of the CDR3 is TGTGCCAGCAGGATGGGACAGGGGGGGGACTACACCTTC. It encodes CASRMGQGGDYTF.

Ten or more counts support this clonotype. The germline gene is not matched at one end of the junction; a read error may be the cause. The chain uses TRBV12-3 or TRBV12-4 and TRBJ1-5; D gene ambiguous. The CDR3 sequence is 14 residues long. The CDR3 nucleotides read TGTGCCAGCAGCTTAGTGGACTCCAATCAGCCCCAGCATTTT. It yields the protein CASSLVDSNQPQHF.

This clonotype turned up a few times. V and J are TRBV5-4 and TRBJ2-5; no reliable D call. This CDR3 is 14 amino acids long. Trimming took off 0 bases at V and 3 bases at J, with 9 bases between the two ends. Germline values: CDR1 SGHNT, CDR2 YYREEE (reference sequence). CDR3 sequence: CASSLAASEETQYF. For the CDR3, the DNA is TGTGCCAGCAGCTTGGCCGCCAGCGAAGAGACCCAGTACTTC.

The genes are TRBV10-3 and TRBJ1-4, with a possible D match to TRBD1 (5 bases). The CDR3 is 12 amino acids. Looked up from germline, CDR1 is ENHRY and CDR2 is SYGVKD. Trimming left V 9 bases short and J 8 bases short, with 13 bases between. The CDR3 spells CAISIRGEKLFF. For the CDR3, the DNA is TGTGCCATTTCTATCCGGGGGGAAAAACTGTTTTTT.

This clonotype appeared many times. The chain is built from TRBV20-1 and TRBJ1-6; 9 nucleotides agree with TRBD1. Trimming at V came to 0 bases and at J to 7 bases, leaving 7 bases not matched to a gene. The CDR3 totals 16 residues. CDR1 DFQATT and CDR2 SNEGSKA come from the germline V gene (reference sequence). The CDR3 loop reads CSARDSDRGANSPLHF. In nucleotides, the CDR3 is TGCAGTGCTAGAGATTCGGACAGGGGCGCCAATTCACCCCTCCACTTT.

This clonotype was seen ten or more times. The chain joins TRBV5-1 to TRBJ1-1; possibly TRBD1 for D (5 bases). V shed 7 bases and J shed 7 bases, with 11 bases lying between them. The CDR3 consists of 11 residues. Germline lookup yields CDR1 SGHRS and CDR2 YFSETQ. For the CDR3, the DNA is TGCGCCAGCGAAGAGGGGAATGAAGCTTTCTTT. Residues: CASEEGNEAFF.

This clonotype has only a few counts. CDR3 nucleotide sequence: TGCAGTGCCAGGACAGGGGGCAGGGGCGGGGAGCTGTTTTTT. This gives the protein CSARTGGRGGELFF. The rearrangement uses TRBV20-1 and TRBJ2-2, with 11 bases lining up with TRBD1. The ends lost 6 bases at V and 7 bases at J; junction bases unmatched: 7. Germline lookup yields CDR1 DFQATT and CDR2 SNEGSKA (reference sequence). The CDR3 spans 14 residues.

In this sample, this clonotype turned up many times. This chain links TRBV20-1 with TRBJ2-5, with 7 positions matching TRBD1. Germline CDR1 is DFQATT and CDR2 is SNEGSKA (reference sequence). V was clipped by 5 bases and J by 1 base; unmatched bases: 4. This CDR3 has 13 amino acids. CDR3 sequence (DNA): TGCAGTGCTCTGGGACAGACCCAAGAGACCCAGTACTTC. Its translation is CSALGQTQETQYF.

This clonotype showed up just a few times. V usage is TRBV29-1 and J usage is TRBJ1-4; D is perhaps TRBD1 (6 bases). Looked up from germline, CDR1 is SQVTM and CDR2 is ANQGSEA. With 4 bases removed from V and 5 bases from J, the gap between germline ends came to 14 bases. The CDR3 has 14 amino acids. CDR3 loop: CSVGPTGLNEKLFF. The CDR3 region has the DNA TGCAGCGTTGGACCGACAGGATTGAATGAAAAACTGTTTTTT.

This clonotype was picked up a small number of times. The V and J genes are TRBV5-6 and TRBJ1-2, with a weak D call TRBD1 (5 bases). V was pared by 3 bases and J by 8 bases, with 17 bases between. The CDR3 is made up of 14 amino acids. Germline values: CDR1 SGHDT, CDR2 YYEEEE. The CDR3 coding sequence is TGTGCCAGCAGCTGGGGGGTCGGTTCAGAGGGCTACACCTTC. It yields the protein CASSWGVGSEGYTF. The variable domain in full, completed from reference TRBV5-6 and TRBJ1-2, reads DAGVTQSPTHLIKTRGQQVTLRCSPKSGHDTVSWYQQALGQGPQFIFQYYEEEERQRGNFPDRFSGHQFPNYSSELNVNALLLGDSALYLCASSWGVGSEGYTFGSGTRLTVV.

The rearrangement links TRBV7-2 to TRBJ2-7; D may be TRBD1 or TRBD2 (5 bases each). Germline CDR1 and CDR2: SGHTA and FQGNSA. The CDR3 consists of 16 residues. V lost 4 bases and J 3 bases, leaving 19 bases between the germline ends. The CDR3, as DNA: TGTGCCAGCAGCTCCTATTCTCACCGGGACGGCTACGAGCAGTACTTC. Translation gives CASSSYSHRDGYEQYF.

This clonotype was seen many times. CDR3 region: CASSPLRAIGDYGYTF. The CDR3 DNA reads TGTGCCAGCAGCCCTTTACGAGCCATCGGTGACTATGGCTACACCTTC. V is TRBV25-1 and J is TRBJ1-2; no reliable D call. Germline assignment: CDR1 MGHDK and CDR2 SYGVNS. This CDR3 is built from 16 residues. The V end was cut by 6 bases, the J end by 3 bases, with 20 bases between.

The CDR3 loop is CSARQGFNYGYTF. The CDR3 region has the DNA TGCAGCGCGAGACAGGGTTTCAACTATGGCTACACCTTC. J is TRBJ1-2 and V is TRBV29-1, with 7 positions matching TRBD1. V was pared by 7 bases and J by 2 bases, with 7 bases of the junction left unmatched. CDR1 is SQVTM and CDR2 is ANQGSEA in the germline V gene. This CDR3 has 13 amino acids.

This clonotype was detected only a few times. The rearrangement links TRBV9 to TRBJ2-2; 9 bases align to TRBD1. Germline-derived CDR1 and CDR2 are SGDLS and YYNGEE. This CDR3 contains 16 residues. V dropped 4 bases and J dropped 4; count of bases not matched to a gene: 8. The CDR3 protein is CASSPSGTGRTGELFF. The CDR3 bases are TGTGCCAGCAGCCCCTCCGGGACAGGGCGCACCGGGGAGCTGTTTTTT. The variable domain in full, with the rest retrieved from reference TRBV9 and TRBJ2-2, is DSGVTQTPKHLITATGQRVTLRCSPRSGDLSVYWYQQSLDQGLQFLIQYYNGEERAKGNILERFSAQQFPDLHSELNLSSLELGDSALYFCASSPSGTGRTGELFFGEGSRLTVL.

Comment on this clonotype: An end of the junction does not agree with germline; a read error may underlie this. The rearrangement joins TRBV14 to TRBJ2-2, with D maybe TRBD2 (6 bases). CDR1 is SGHDN, CDR2 FVKESK, per germline. This CDR3 comprises 17 residues. The CDR3 region has the DNA TGTGCCAGCAACCAAGATTGGAGGGCCCCGCGAACCGGGGAGCTGTTTTTT. Its protein product is CASNQDWRAPRTGELFF.

This clonotype has ten or more counts. This chain links TRBV7-8 with TRBJ2-7, with D perhaps assigned TRBD1 or TRBD2 (5 bases each). This CDR3 region has 14 residues. Trimming left V 5 bases short and J 4 bases short, with 15 bases between. The germline CDR1 and CDR2 sequences are SGHVS and FQNEAQ. The CDR3 spells CASSEGTTSYEQYF. In nucleotides, the CDR3 is TGTGCCAGCAGCGAGGGGACGACTTCTTACGAGCAGTACTTC.

V and J are TRBV28 and TRBJ2-7, with TRBD1 matching over 8 bases. Germline assignment: CDR1 MDHEN and CDR2 SYDVKM. Trimming cost V 3 bases and J 3 bases; bases outside gene matches: 7. The CDR3 extends over 15 amino acids. The CDR3 DNA reads as TGTGCCAGCAGTTTGCCTACAGGGGGTAGCTACGAGCAGTACTTC. Translating gives CASSLPTGGSYEQYF.

Many counts were recorded for this clonotype. The chain employs TRBV29-1 and TRBJ1-3, with D hard to call. Germline V gives CDR1 SQVTM, CDR2 ANQGSEA. Trimming stripped 5 bases from V and 0 bases from J, with 5 bases between. The CDR3 consists of 12 residues. For the CDR3, the DNA is TGCAGCGTTTTAGGCTCTGGAAACACCATATATTTT. It specifies CSVLGSGNTIYF.

Here the CDR3 DNA reads TGTGCCAGCACCACAAGCCGGGCCCTAGGGGAAGTTGAGACCCAGTACTTC. As protein: CASTTSRALGEVETQYF. This rearrangement joins TRBV7-9 to TRBJ2-5; D perhaps matches TRBD1 (5 bases). V was pared by 7 bases and J by 5 bases, with 26 bases between. Germline V gives CDR1 SEHNR, CDR2 FQNEAQ (reference sequence). This CDR3 has 17 residues.

As for this clonotype: At one end, the junction sequence differs from germline, possibly due to a read error. This chain links TRBV11-2 with TRBJ2-7; D is perhaps TRBD1 or TRBD2 (5 bases each). Germline CDR1 is SGHAT and CDR2 is FQNNGV. CDR3 length: 11 residues. Written as DNA, the CDR3 is TGTGCCAGCAGATACGCCGGGGCCGAGGATTTC. This translates into CASRYAGAEDF.

Comments on this clonotype: The CDR3 does not end in the conserved phenylalanine or tryptophan, so this is likely a read error. Because the CDR3's place on the DNA is in doubt, the DNA is left out and the CDR3 is given as listed by TCRdb. This chain uses TRBV4-3 with TRBJ2-2; TRBD2 reflects the table's D call only, with no check against the DNA. The germline gives CDR1 LGHNA, CDR2 YSLEER. Inclusive of both ends, the CDR3 amounts to 12 amino acids. This chain's CDR3 is CASSQDREGGLL.

Details on this clonotype: It is likely a read error, because the conserved phenylalanine at the end of the CDR3 is missing. The V gene is TRBV7-9, the J gene TRBJ1-1; D is ambiguous. The CDR3 totals 13 residues. Per germline, CDR1 SEHNR and CDR2 FQNEAQ (reference sequence). Between the trimmed V and J ends, which lost 5 bases and 6 bases, there was a span of 13 bases. The CDR3 bases are TGTGCCAGCAGCGTATCAGAGTTTCCTGAAGCTTTCCTT. Translation gives CASSVSEFPEAFL.

V usage is TRBV29-1 and J usage is TRBJ2-6, with 8 bases aligning to TRBD1. The germline V gene encodes CDR1 SQVTM and CDR2 ANQGSEA. With 5 bases clipped from V and 3 bases from J, the junction kept 6 bases outside the gene matches. This CDR3 region has 15 residues. CDR3 loop: CSVLGQGFGANVLTF. As DNA, the CDR3 is TGCAGCGTTCTAGGACAGGGTTTTGGGGCCAACGTCCTGACTTTC.

V usage is TRBV6-2 or TRBV6-3 and J usage is TRBJ2-6; D call uncertain. V was pared by 7 bases and J by 3 bases, with 10 bases between. The CDR3 covers 14 residues. Germline CDR1 and CDR2: MNHEY and SVGEGT. The CDR3 region has the DNA TGTGCCAGCACCTCCCGGCGTGGGGCCAACGTCCTGACTTTC. Translating it yields CASTSRRGANVLTF.

The chain links TRBV7-2 to TRBJ1-4, with 11 bases fitting TRBD1. The CDR3 extends over 16 amino acids. Germline CDR1 and CDR2: SGHTA and FQGNSA. J gave up 8 bases and V 1 base, and 6 bases lay outside the gene matches. CDR3 residues: CASSLVGQGAGEKLFF. CDR3 bases: TGTGCCAGCAGCTTAGTTGGACAGGGGGCTGGCGAAAAACTGTTTTTT.